These T cell receptor beta chains were read from a single sample in a study of OX40 agonist ivuxolimab in advanced cancers. Measured with immunoSEQ multiplex PCR; TCRdb has only the in-frame clones, and not every one. The sample contains some 15,000 clones, less than 95% of which appear only once. Source: CD4+ or CD8+ T cells sorted from blood, taken in a trial of the OX40 agonist ivuxolimab. The receptors derive from an adult with an advanced solid tumor such as melanoma, head and neck, liver or kidney cancer. CDR3s include the opening cysteine and the closing phenylalanine or tryptophan. D genes are given only for firm matches. For some rows the clone size is stated as once, few or many, or as a class when expanded; others skip it.

D	J	V	size	DNA	CDR3
TRBD1	TRBJ1-4	TRBV28	.	TGTGCCAGCAGTACAGGACAGGGGCCTATCGTGGAAAAACTGTTTTTT	CASSTGQGPIVEKLFF
.	TRBJ1-1	TRBV25-1	.	TGTGCCAGCAGTGCTGGTTACACTGAAGCTTTCTTT	CASSAGYTEAFF
.	TRBJ1-2	TRBV9	.	TGTGCCAGCAGCGTAGAATATCCAGGCTATGGCTACACCTTC	CASSVEYPGYGYTF
.	TRBJ1-5	TRBV6-6	.	TGTGCCAGCAATACCGCTGGGGGGGTCAATCAGCCCCAGCATTTT	CASNTAGGVNQPQHF
.	TRBJ2-3	TRBV7-9	.	TGTGCCAGCAGCCCCGTCCCGGGACCCACATACACAGATACGCAGTATTTT	CASSPVPGPTYTDTQYF
.	TRBJ2-5	TRBV28	.	TGTGCCAGCAGGTGGGAACTACAAGAGACCCAGTACTTC	CASRWELQETQYF
.	TRBJ2-7	TRBV9	.	TGTGCCAGCAGTGAAGGGGCGATGGCCTACGAGCAGTACTTC	CASSEGAMAYEQYF
TRBD2	TRBJ2-1	TRBV5-6	few	TGTGCCAGCAGCTCTGTAGGGACTAGCGGTGTCCTCTACAATGAGCAGTTCTTC	CASSSVGTSGVLYNEQFF
.	TRBJ2-7	TRBV27	.	TGTGCCAGCAGTTCCCGCTGGAGCGAGCAGTACTTC	CASSSRWSEQYF
TRBD2	TRBJ2-1	TRBV10-2	.	TGCGCCAGCAGCCCCACTAGCGGGAGTCTCGGTGAGCAGTTCTTC	CASSPTSGSLGEQFF
.	TRBJ2-1	TRBV19	.	TGTGCCAGTAGTGAGGGAACCTACAATGAGCAGTTCTTC	CASSEGTYNEQFF
.	TRBJ2-7	TRBV5-6	.	TGTGCCAGCAGCCAAGACCAGGGCAACGAGCAGTACTTC	CASSQDQGNEQYF
TRBD2	TRBJ2-1	TRBV15	.	TGTGCCACCAGCACATCAGTTGGGACTAGTATCGATGAGCAGTTCTTC	CATSTSVGTSIDEQFF
TRBD1	TRBJ1-2	TRBV19	.	TGTGCCAGTAGTACCTCTATGACAGGGACAAATGGCTACACCTTC	CASSTSMTGTNGYTF
TRBD2	TRBJ2-3	TRBV28	.	TGTGCCGCGAACCCGGCTAGCGGGGGCACAGATACGCAGTATTTT	CAANPASGGTDTQYF
.	TRBJ1-2	TRBV11-3	.	TGTGCCAGCAGCTTAGAGTCCCAGGGACTGTATGGCTACACCTTC	CASSLESQGLYGYTF
.	TRBJ2-6	TRBV11-2	.	TGTGCCAGCAGCTTGGGTGTAGTCTCTGGGGCCAACGTCCTGACTTTC	CASSLGVVSGANVLTF
.	TRBJ2-7	TRBV29-1	.	TGCAGCGTGAAAAACCTAGGCGGGCTTTACGAGCAGTACTTC	CSVKNLGGLYEQYF
.	TRBJ1-5	TRBV6-6	medium-sized	TGTGCCAGCAGTTACTGGGGCGTTGAGCCCCAGCATTTT	CASSYWGVEPQHF
TRBD2	TRBJ2-4	TRBV13	.	TGTGCCAGCAGCTCCCAAACGGGAGGGGCCAAAAACATTCAGTACTTC	CASSSQTGGAKNIQYF
.	TRBJ2-3	TRBV5-4	.	TGTGCCAGCAGCTCGTCATTACAGCCAAGCACAGATACGCAGTATTTT	CASSSSLQPSTDTQYF
.	TRBJ2-2	TRBV5-1	.	TGCGCCAGCAGCTTTCGGGCAGCGACCGGGGAGCTGTTTTTT	CASSFRAATGELFF
.	TRBJ2-7	TRBV5-1	.	TGCGCCAGCAACAATATGGACTACGAGCAGTACTTC	CASNNMDYEQYF
.	TRBJ2-7	TRBV18	few	TGTGCCAGCTCACCACTTGTTGCAGGGGAAGACGAGCAGTACTTC	CASSPLVAGEDEQYF
.	TRBJ2-7	TRBV4-1	.	TGCGCCAGCAGCCAAGGCCCTAGCGCCTACGAGCAGTACTTC	CASSQGPSAYEQYF
TRBD1	TRBJ1-6	TRBV13	once	TGTGCCAGCAGCTTAGCGACAGGGACTAATTCACCCCTCCACTTT	CASSLATGTNSPLHF
TRBD2	TRBJ2-7	TRBV27	few	TGTGCCAGCAGTTTTAGCGGGGGCTCCTACGAGCAGTACTTC	CASSFSGGSYEQYF
.	TRBJ2-2	TRBV10-1	.	TGCGCCAGCAGTGAACTCTACAGTGGCGGGGAGCTGTTTTTT	CASSELYSGGELFF